What follows are 5 T cell receptor beta chains derived from one specimen sequenced in a study of blood T cell repertoires in COVID-19. Measured with immunoSEQ multiplex PCR; TCRdb has only the in-frame clones, and not every one. The table records roughly 250,000 clones, over 75% of them present only once. The specimen was peripheral blood. These receptor sequences come from a woman aged 40 to 55 who had recovered from COVID-19.

The chain has TRBV30 and TRBJ2-1; D is unclear. Trimming cost V 0 bases and J 6 bases, with 9 bases left between them. Germline loops: CDR1 GTSNPN, CDR2 SVGIG (reference sequence). The CDR3 is made up of 13 amino acids. CDR3 DNA sequence: TGTGCCTGGAGTGTACGCGTTGGCAATGAGCAGTTCTTC. Its protein product is CAWSVRVGNEQFF. Drawing the rest from reference TRBV30 and TRBJ2-1, the complete variable domain is SQTIHQWPATLVQPVGSPLSLECTVEGTSNPNLYWYRQAAGRGLQLLFYSVGIGQISSEVPQNLSASRPQDRQFILSSKKLLLSDSGFYLCAWSVRVGNEQFFGPGTRLTVL.

V usage is TRBV2 and J usage is TRBJ2-7; 9 bases are a match to TRBD1. The junction had 3 bases not matched to a gene; V was cut back by 9 bases and J by 6 bases. From germline, CDR1 is SNHLY and CDR2 FYNNEI. The CDR3 runs to 11 residues. The CDR3 sequence is CARKQGAEQYF. The CDR3 bases are TGTGCCAGAAAACAGGGGGCCGAGCAGTACTTC.

The chain links TRBV19 to TRBJ2-5; TRBD1 is a possible D gene (7 bases). The ends were cut back, 3 bases at V and 1 base at J, with 18 bases in the middle. The CDR3 contains 17 residues. Germline V gene lookup returns CDR1 LNHDA and CDR2 SQIVND (reference sequence). This CDR3 is CASSIPGGRGSQETQYF. CDR3 in DNA: TGTGCCAGTAGTATTCCCGGGGGCAGGGGGTCCCAAGAGACCCAGTACTTC.

The CDR3 is CASSLLSGQGFEQYF. Here the CDR3 DNA reads TGCGCCAGCAGCTTACTTTCGGGACAGGGGTTCGAGCAGTACTTC. V is TRBV5-1 and J is TRBJ2-7; 10 bases fit TRBD1. Looked up from germline, CDR1 is SGHRS and CDR2 is YFSETQ. With 2 bases clipped from V and 6 bases from J, the junction kept 8 bases outside the gene matches. This CDR3 has 15 residues.

The chain recombines TRBV11-3 with TRBJ2-1; 16 nucleotides agree with TRBD2. Germline lookup yields CDR1 SGHNT and CDR2 YENEEA. The CDR3 has 17 residues. The V segment lost 4 bases and the J segment 8 bases; nucleotides outside the gene matches: 8. This CDR3 reads CASSSGTSGRGAHEQFF. In DNA, the CDR3 is TGTGCCAGCAGCTCAGGGACTAGCGGGAGGGGTGCCCATGAGCAGTTCTTC.